The subject of this entry is one T cell receptor (beta chain). Authors' analysis steps: Amplification from reference gene primers served as the basis for estimated nucleated cell counts. The assay was immunoSEQ multiplex PCR, and TCRdb's table has in-frame clones only and misses some. That table furnishes V, J and clone size, whereas the DNA furnished D and trimming. The data contain roughly 200,000 clones, 84% of them seen just once; the ten biggest clones take up roughly 7.8%. Trimming stripped 3 bases from V and 4 bases from J, with 16 bases between. From germline, CDR1 is LNHDA and CDR2 SQIVND (reference sequence). The CDR3 runs 16 residues. These data are taken from a study of blood T cell repertoires in COVID-19. Study background: Samples came from the United States, Italy and Spain, spanning acute and convalescent COVID-19.

The sequencing input was peripheral blood. The chain combines TRBV19 with TRBJ1-5; D is undetermined. This TCR was recovered from a woman over 75 with COVID-19, enrolled during active disease. CDR3 region: CASSIVDSLRNQPQHF. CDR3 in DNA: TGTGCCAGTAGTATTGTCGATTCCCTTCGGAATCAGCCCCAGCATTTT.